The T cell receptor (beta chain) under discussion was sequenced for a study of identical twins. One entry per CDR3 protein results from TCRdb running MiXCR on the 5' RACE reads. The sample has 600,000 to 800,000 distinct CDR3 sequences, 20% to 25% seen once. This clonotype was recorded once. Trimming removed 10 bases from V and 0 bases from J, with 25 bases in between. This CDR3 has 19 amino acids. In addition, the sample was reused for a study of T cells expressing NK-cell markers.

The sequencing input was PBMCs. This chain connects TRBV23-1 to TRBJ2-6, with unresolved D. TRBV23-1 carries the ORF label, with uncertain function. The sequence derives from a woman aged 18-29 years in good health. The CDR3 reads CATPLQQSFFPSGANVLTF. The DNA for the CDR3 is TGCGCCACCCCTCTTCAGCAATCCTTTTTTCCCTCTGGGGCCAACGTCCTGACTTTC.